This T cell receptor (beta chain) was captured in a study of tissue T cells after allogeneic stem cell transplantation. Note on this clone: Its antigen is unidentified.

The CDR3 is made up of 16 amino acids. V lost 3 bases and J lost 9, with 23 bases in between. Germline V gene lookup returns CDR1 LGHNA and CDR2 YNFKEQ. Whole-study findings and limits: Sampling depth was limited, and the cohort was small and clinically varied.

Generated by immunoSEQ multiplex PCR, the TCRdb table keeps only in-frame clones and is missing some. The sample records 20,000 to 25,000 clones, around 79% being singletons. The clonotype comes from a female donor older than 55 with lung cancer. The sequences come from tissue from the ileum, collected at autopsy. The V gene is TRBV4-2, the J gene TRBJ2-5; D unresolved. The CDR3 nucleotides read TGTGCCAGCAGCCATACTCCCGGTGAAACAAAAAGGGCCCAGTACTTC. Its protein product is CASSHTPGETKRAQYF.